This T cell receptor (beta chain) was identified in a study of cytomegalovirus exposure and HLA in healthy donors. Study results and limitations: By HLA locus, TCR association rates varied in a later analysis, with DRB1 showing the most and HLA-C the fewest.

Trimming cost V 0 bases and J 7 bases, with 6 bases left between them. CDR3 size: 13 residues. Germline V lookup: CDR1 MGHRA, CDR2 YSYEKL. With 60 Vbeta and 13 Jbeta primers, the PCR was carried out. Assay used: immunoSEQ multiplex PCR; TCRdb lists only in-frame clones, some missing. The profile shows 130,000 or so clones, roughly four fifths of them singletons. Of note for this clone: Its target is not known.

The sequenced sample was PBMCs. This TCR came from a man aged 40-49 years in good health and CMV-seronegative. The chain joins TRBV4-1 to TRBJ1-4; D remains ambiguous. The CDR3 nucleotides are TGCGCCAGCAGCCAAGAATGGAGTGAAAAACTGTTTTTT. It is translated as CASSQEWSEKLFF.